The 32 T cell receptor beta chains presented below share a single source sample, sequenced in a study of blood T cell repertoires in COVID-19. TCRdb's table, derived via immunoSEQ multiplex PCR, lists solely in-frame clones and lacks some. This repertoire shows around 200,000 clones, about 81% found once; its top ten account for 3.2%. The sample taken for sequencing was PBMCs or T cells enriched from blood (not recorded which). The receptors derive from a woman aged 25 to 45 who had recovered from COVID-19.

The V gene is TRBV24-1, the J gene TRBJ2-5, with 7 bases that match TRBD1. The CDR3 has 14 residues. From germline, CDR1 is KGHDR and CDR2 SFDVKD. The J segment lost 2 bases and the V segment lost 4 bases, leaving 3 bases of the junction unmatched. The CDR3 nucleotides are TGTGCCACCAGTGAAGGGACAGTACAAGAGACCCAGTACTTC. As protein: CATSEGTVQETQYF.

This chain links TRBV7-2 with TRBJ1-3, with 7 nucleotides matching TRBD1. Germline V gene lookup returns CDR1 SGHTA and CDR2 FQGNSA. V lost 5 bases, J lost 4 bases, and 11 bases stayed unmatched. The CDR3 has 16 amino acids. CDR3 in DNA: TGTGCCAGCAGCCACCGGGACAGAGATTGGGGAAACACCATATATTTT. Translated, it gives CASSHRDRDWGNTIYF.

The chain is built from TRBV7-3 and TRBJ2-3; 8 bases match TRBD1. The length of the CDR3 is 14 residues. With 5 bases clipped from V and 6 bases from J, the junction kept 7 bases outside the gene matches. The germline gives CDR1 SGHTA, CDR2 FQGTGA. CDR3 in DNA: TGTGCCAGCAGCCCCGGACAGGGATGGGATACGCAGTATTTT. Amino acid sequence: CASSPGQGWDTQYF.

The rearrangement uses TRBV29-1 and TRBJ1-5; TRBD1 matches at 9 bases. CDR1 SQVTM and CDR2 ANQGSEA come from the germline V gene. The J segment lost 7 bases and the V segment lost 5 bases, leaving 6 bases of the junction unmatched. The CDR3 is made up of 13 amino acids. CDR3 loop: CSVTGGVGQPQHF. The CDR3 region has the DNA TGCAGCGTTACAGGGGGCGTGGGACAGCCCCAGCATTTT.

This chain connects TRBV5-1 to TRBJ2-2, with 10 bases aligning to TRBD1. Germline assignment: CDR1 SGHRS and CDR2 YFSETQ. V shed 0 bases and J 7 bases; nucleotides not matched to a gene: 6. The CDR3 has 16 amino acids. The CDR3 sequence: CASSLEGQGIGGELFF. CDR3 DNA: TGCGCCAGCAGCTTGGAGGGACAGGGGATAGGCGGGGAGCTGTTTTTT. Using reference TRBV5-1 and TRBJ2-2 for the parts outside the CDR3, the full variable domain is KAGVTQTPRYLIKTRGQQVTLSCSPISGHRSVSWYQQTPGQGLQFLFEYFSETQRNKGNFPGRFSGRQFSNSRSEMNVSTLELGDSALYLCASSLEGQGIGGELFFGEGSRLTVL.

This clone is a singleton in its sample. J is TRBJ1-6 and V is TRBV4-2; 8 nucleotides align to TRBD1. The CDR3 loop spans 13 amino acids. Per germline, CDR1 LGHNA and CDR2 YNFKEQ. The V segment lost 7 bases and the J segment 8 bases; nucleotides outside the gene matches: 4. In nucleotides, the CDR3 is TGTGCCAGCACCGGACAGGGAGATTCACCCCTCCACTTT. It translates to CASTGQGDSPLHF.

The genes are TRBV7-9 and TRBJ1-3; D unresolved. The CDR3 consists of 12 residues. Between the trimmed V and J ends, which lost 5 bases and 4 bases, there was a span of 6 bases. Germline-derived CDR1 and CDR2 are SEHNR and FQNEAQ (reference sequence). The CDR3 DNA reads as TGTGCCAGCAGCATTCTGGGAAACACCATATATTTT. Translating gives CASSILGNTIYF. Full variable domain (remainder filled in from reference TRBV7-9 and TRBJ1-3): DTGVSQNPRHKITKRGQNVTFRCDPISEHNRLYWYRQTLGQGPEFLTYFQNEAQLEKSRLLSDRFSAERPKGSFSTLEIQRTEQGDSAMYLCASSILGNTIYFGEGSWLTVV.

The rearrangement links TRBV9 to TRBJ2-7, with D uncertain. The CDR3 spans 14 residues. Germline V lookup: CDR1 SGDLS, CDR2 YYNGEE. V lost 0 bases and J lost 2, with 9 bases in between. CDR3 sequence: CASSVGGTPYEQYF. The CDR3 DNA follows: TGTGCCAGCAGCGTAGGTGGCACACCCTACGAGCAGTACTTC. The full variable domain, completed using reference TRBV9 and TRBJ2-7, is DSGVTQTPKHLITATGQRVTLRCSPRSGDLSVYWYQQSLDQGLQFLIQYYNGEERAKGNILERFSAQQFPDLHSELNLSSLELGDSALYFCASSVGGTPYEQYFGPGTRLTVT.

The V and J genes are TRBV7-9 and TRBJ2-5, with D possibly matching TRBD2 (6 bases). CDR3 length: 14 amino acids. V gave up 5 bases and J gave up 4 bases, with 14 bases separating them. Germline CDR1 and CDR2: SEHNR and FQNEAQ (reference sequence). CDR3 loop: CASSPTRRGETQYF. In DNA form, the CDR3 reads TGTGCCAGCAGCCCAACCAGGAGGGGAGAGACCCAGTACTTC.

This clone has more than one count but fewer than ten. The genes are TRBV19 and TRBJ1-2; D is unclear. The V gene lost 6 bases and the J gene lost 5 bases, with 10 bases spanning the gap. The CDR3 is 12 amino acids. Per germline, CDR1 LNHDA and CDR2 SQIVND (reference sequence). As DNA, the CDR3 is TGTGCCAGTAGATTCTCAGTGTATGGCTACACCTTC. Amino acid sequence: CASRFSVYGYTF.

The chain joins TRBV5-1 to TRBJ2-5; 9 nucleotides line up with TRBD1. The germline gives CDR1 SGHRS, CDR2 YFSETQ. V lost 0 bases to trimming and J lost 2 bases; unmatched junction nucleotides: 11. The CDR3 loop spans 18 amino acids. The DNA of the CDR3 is TGCGCCAGCAGCTTGGTACAGGGGGCGCAATGGGGTCAAGAGACCCAGTACTTC. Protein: CASSLVQGAQWGQETQYF.

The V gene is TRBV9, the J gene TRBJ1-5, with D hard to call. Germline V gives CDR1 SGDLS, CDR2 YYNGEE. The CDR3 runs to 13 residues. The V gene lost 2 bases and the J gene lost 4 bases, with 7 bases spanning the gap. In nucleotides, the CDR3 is TGTGCCAGCAGCGTTTCCTTAAATCAGCCCCAGCATTTT. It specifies CASSVSLNQPQHF.

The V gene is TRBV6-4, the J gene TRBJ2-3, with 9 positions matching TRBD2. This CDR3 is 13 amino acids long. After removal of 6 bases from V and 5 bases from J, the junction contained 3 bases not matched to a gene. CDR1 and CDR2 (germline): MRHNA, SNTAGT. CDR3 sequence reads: CASRGLAGDTQYF. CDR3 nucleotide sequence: TGTGCCAGCAGGGGACTAGCAGGAGATACGCAGTATTTT.

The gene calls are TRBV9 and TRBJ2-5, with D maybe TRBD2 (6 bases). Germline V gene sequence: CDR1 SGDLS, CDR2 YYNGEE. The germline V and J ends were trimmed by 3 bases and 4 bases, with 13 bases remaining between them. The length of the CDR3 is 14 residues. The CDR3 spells CASSAFSGPETQYF. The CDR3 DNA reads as TGTGCCAGCAGCGCCTTTAGCGGTCCAGAGACCCAGTACTTC.

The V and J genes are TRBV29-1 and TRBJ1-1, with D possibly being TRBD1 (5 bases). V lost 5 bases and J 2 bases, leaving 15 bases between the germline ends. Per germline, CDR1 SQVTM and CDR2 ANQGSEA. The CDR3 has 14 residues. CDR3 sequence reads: CSVQVGAANTEAFF. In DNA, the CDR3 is TGCAGCGTTCAGGTTGGGGCTGCAAACACTGAAGCTTTCTTT.

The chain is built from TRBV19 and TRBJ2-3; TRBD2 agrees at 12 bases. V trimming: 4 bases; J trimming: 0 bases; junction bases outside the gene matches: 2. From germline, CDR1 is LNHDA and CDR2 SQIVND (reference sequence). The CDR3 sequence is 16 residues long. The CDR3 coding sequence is TGTGCCAGTAGTACCGGACTAGCGGGGAGCACAGATACGCAGTATTTT. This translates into CASSTGLAGSTDTQYF.

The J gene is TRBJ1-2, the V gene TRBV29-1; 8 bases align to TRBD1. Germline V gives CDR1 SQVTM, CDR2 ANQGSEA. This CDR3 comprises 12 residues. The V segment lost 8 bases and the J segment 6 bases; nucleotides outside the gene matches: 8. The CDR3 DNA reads TGCAGCACCGAGGCAGGGGGCCATGGCTACACCTTC. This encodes CSTEAGGHGYTF.

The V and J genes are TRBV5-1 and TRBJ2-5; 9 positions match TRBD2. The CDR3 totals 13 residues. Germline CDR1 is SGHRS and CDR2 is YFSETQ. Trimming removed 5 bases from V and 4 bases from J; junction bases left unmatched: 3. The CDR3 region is CASREAGGETQYF. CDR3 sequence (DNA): TGCGCCAGCAGAGAAGCGGGAGGAGAGACCCAGTACTTC.

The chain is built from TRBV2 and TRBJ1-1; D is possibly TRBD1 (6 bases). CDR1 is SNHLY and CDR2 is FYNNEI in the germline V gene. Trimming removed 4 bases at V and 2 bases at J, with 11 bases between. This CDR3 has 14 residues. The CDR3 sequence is CASSALQGNTEAFF. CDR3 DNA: TGTGCCAGCAGTGCCCTACAGGGAAACACTGAAGCTTTCTTT.

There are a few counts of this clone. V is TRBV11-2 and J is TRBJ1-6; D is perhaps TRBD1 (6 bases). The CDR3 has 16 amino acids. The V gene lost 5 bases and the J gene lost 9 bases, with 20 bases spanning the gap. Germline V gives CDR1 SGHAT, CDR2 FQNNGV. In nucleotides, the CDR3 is TGTGCCAGCAGCCCGGGCCGGGGGGGGCGAGTTTCACCCCTCCACTTT. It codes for CASSPGRGGRVSPLHF.

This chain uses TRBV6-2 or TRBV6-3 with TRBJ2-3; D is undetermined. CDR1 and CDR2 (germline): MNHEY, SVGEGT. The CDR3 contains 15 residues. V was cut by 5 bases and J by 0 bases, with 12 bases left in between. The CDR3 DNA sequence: TGTGCCAGCAGTCGGTTACTCACTAGCACAGATACGCAGTATTTT. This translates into CASSRLLTSTDTQYF.

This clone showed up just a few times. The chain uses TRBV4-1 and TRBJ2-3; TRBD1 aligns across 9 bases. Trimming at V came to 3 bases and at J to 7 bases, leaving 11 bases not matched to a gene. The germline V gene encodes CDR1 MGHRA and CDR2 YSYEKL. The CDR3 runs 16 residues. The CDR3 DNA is TGCGCCAGCAGCCACCCGGGACAGGGCGGCCGGAATACGCAGTATTTT. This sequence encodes CASSHPGQGGRNTQYF.

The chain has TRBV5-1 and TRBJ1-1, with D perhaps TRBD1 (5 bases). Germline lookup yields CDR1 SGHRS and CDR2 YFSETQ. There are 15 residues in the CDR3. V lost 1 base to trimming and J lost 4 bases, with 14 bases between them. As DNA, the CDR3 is TGCGCCAGCAGCTTGACTCAGGGATGGGGCACTGAAGCTTTCTTT. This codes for CASSLTQGWGTEAFF. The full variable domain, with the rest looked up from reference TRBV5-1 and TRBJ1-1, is KAGVTQTPRYLIKTRGQQVTLSCSPISGHRSVSWYQQTPGQGLQFLFEYFSETQRNKGNFPGRFSGRQFSNSRSEMNVSTLELGDSALYLCASSLTQGWGTEAFFGQGTRLTVV.

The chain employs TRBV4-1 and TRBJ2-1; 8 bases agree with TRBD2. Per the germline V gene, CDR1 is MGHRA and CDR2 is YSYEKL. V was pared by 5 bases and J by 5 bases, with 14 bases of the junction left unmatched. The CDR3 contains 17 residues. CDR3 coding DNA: TGCGCCAGCAGCTCGGCCGAGGGGCTAGCGGGTAACAATGAGCAGTTCTTC. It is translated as CASSSAEGLAGNNEQFF.

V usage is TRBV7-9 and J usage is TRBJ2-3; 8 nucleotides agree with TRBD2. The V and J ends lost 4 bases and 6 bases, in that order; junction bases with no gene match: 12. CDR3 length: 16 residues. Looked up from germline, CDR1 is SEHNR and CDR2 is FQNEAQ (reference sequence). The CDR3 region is CASSSGAGGGGDTQYF. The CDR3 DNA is TGTGCCAGCAGCTCCGGGGCGGGGGGAGGCGGGGATACGCAGTATTTT.

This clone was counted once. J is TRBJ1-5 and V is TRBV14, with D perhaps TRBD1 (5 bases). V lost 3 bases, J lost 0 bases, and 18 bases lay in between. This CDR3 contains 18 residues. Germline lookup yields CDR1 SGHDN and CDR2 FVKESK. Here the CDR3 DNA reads TGTGCCAGCAGCCAGCCAAGGGGCCAAAGGGATAGCAATCAGCCCCAGCATTTT. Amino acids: CASSQPRGQRDSNQPQHF.

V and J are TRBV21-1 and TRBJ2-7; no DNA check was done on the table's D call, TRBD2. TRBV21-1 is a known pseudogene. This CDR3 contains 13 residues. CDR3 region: CASSKGEGYEQYV. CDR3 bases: TGTGCCAGCAGCAAAGGGGAGGGCTACGAGCAGTACGTC.

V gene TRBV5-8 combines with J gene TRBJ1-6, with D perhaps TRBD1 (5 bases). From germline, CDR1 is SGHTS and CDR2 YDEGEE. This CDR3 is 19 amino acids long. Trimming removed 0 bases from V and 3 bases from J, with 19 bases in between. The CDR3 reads CASSLVAGGTTNYNSPLHF. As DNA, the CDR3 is TGTGCCAGCAGCTTGGTGGCGGGGGGAACTACTAACTATAATTCACCCCTCCACTTT.

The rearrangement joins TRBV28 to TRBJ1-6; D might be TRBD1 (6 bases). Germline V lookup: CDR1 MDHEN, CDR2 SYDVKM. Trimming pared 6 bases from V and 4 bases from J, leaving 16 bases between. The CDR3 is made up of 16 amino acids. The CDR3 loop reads CASRGGGHDYNSPLHF. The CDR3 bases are TGTGCCAGCAGGGGAGGGGGGCACGATTATAATTCACCCCTCCACTTT.

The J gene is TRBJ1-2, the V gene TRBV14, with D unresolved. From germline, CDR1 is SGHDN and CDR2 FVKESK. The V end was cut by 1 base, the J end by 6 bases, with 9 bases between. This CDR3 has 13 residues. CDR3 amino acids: CASSQVQSHGYTF. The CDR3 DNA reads TGTGCCAGCAGCCAAGTACAGAGCCATGGCTACACCTTC.

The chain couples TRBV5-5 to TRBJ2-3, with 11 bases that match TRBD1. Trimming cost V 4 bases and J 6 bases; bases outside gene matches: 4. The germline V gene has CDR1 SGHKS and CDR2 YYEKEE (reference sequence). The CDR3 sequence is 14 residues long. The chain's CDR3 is CASSRGQGADTQYF. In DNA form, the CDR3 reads TGTGCCAGCAGCCGAGGACAGGGGGCTGATACGCAGTATTTT. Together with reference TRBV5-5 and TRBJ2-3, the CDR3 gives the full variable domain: DAGVTQSPTHLIKTRGQQVTLRCSPISGHKSVSWYQQVLGQGPQFIFQYYEKEERGRGNFPDRFSARQFPNYSSELNVNALLLGDSALYLCASSRGQGADTQYFGPGTRLTVL.

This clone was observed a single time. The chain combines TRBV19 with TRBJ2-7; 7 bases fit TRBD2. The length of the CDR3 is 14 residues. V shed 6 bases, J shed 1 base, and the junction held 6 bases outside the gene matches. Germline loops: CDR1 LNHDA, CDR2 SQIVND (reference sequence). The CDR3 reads CASSRGLQSYEQYF. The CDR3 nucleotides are TGTGCCAGTAGCCGGGGACTACAATCCTACGAGCAGTACTTC. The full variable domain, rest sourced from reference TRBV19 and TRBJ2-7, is DGGITQSPKYLFRKEGQNVTLSCEQNLNHDAMYWYRQDPGQGLRLIYYSQIVNDFQKGDIAEGYSVSREKKESFPLTVTSAQKNPTAFYLCASSRGLQSYEQYFGPGTRLTVT.